This T cell receptor beta chain was sequenced during a study of T cell responses to AZD1222 COVID-19 vaccine. Study-level points and caveats: Regions 160-218 and 743-854 held dominance among vaccine-associated CD4 TCRs, which spanned spike. Repertoires were sampled only after the peak T cell response. The breadth and depth of Spike-specific TCRs increased once two AZD1222 doses had been given. Donors were chiefly white British, with a greater number of females, and clonal diversity was perhaps underestimated.

On this clone itself: Its specificity is not known.

Germline V lookup: CDR1 LGHDT, CDR2 YNNKEL (reference sequence). V shed 5 bases, J shed 6 bases, and the junction held 6 bases outside the gene matches. CDR3 length: 14 amino acids. Method: immunoSEQ multiplex PCR; TCRdb's copy keeps in-frame clones and lacks some. The data hold fewer than 150,000 clones, with roughly nine tenths observed a single time. This material consisted of peripheral blood, taken 28 days after the second AZD1222 dose. This clonotype originated in an adult who received the AZD1222 COVID-19 vaccine. This chain links TRBV3-1 (or the pseudogene TRBV3-2) with TRBJ2-1, with TRBD2 identical over 8 bases. The CDR3 sequence is CASSDNRGGNEQFF. In DNA, the CDR3 is TGTGCCAGCAGCGACAACCGGGGGGGCAATGAGCAGTTCTTC.